This T cell receptor beta chain was obtained from a study of blood T cells in healthy people across ages. The authors ran a second PCR of about 7 to 11 cycles using a sample-barcoded 5' primer and a J-beta primer mix. TCRdb fed the 5' RACE reads into MiXCR, producing one record per CDR3 protein. The data show approximately 730,000 distinct CDR3 sequences, approximately 55% seen once. This clonotype was observed a handful of times. The CDR3 contains 18 residues. Germline V CDR1 and CDR2: DFQATT, SNEGSKA (reference sequence). V is TRBV20-1 and J is TRBJ2-1; 8 nucleotides line up with TRBD1. This clonotype originated in an elderly man in good health. Sample: blood. CDR3 sequence: CRVETGQEKRSSYNEQFF. In DNA, the CDR3 is TGCAGGGTGGAGACGGGACAGGAAAAGAGAAGCTCCTACAATGAGCAGTTCTTC.